This note documents a single T cell receptor (beta chain) sequence. CDR3 size: 14 residues. Unmatched junction bases numbered 7, after V lost 4 bases and J lost 4 bases. CDR1 SGDLS and CDR2 YYNGEE come from the germline V gene. The source of the sample is a study of cytomegalovirus exposure and HLA in healthy donors. The primer mix had 60 Vbeta and 13 Jbeta primers. TCRdb keeps only in-frame clones here, not all; method: immunoSEQ multiplex PCR. The sample yields approximately 200,000 clones, about four fifths seen once. The sequence was collected from a girl aged 10-17 years in good health and CMV-seropositive. The chain carries TRBV9 and TRBJ2-5, with 7 bases lining up with TRBD1. The sequenced sample consisted of PBMCs. CDR3 in DNA: TGTGCCAGCAGCAATCTCCAGGGGGTAGAGACCCAGTACTTC. Protein sequence: CASSNLQGVETQYF.